This T cell receptor beta chain originates from a study of blood T cell repertoires in COVID-19. Study information: The United States, Italy and Spain supplied acute and convalescent COVID-19 samples.

This clone turned up a few times. CDR3 length equals 13 residues. From germline, CDR1 is ENHRY and CDR2 SYGVKD. V was pared by 2 bases and J by 4 bases, with 6 bases between. Generated by immunoSEQ multiplex PCR, the TCRdb table keeps only in-frame clones and is missing some. The table lists fewer than 300,000 clones, under 90% of them singletons. The TCR comes from a man younger than 35 who had recovered from COVID-19. The source material was PBMCs or T cells enriched from blood (not recorded which). This rearrangement joins TRBV10-3 to TRBJ1-5; D not resolved. This CDR3 reads CAISETRNQPQHF. CDR3 DNA: TGTGCCATCAGTGAGACTCGGAATCAGCCCCAGCATTTT.